These 17 T cell receptor beta chains originate from one sample sequenced in a study of human T cells and chemical hapten exposure listed by TCRdb under 2021. The time point tag for this specimen amounts to: patch test 3, about 24 weeks after DPC sensitization. The treatment or condition label here, explained by the study, means: therapeutic diphenylcyclopropenone sensitization with weekly scalp DPC. The method was RACE. Sequencing instrument: NextSeq 500. In TCRdb, the public reads were trimmed at Q25 with fastp and aligned with MiXCR, with productive beta chains retained. Each CDR3 protein appears once, grouped with its most common genes and DNA. The sample data list approximately 97,000 distinct CDR3 sequences, and 25% to 30% of these were observed just once. The top ten hold 10% of the sample. The input for sequencing was whole blood, taken in connection with sensitization to the hapten diphenylcyclopropenone (DPC). The source is a man aged 35 to 55 with alopecia areata. Some clones in this sample may be carry-over from other donors' samples.

This clonotype was detected a few times. The rearrangement links TRBV29-1 to TRBJ2-3; 13 bases map to TRBD2. The CDR3 is made up of 15 amino acids. V was pared by 6 bases and J by 6 bases, with 9 bases of the junction left unmatched. In germline, CDR1 is SQVTM, CDR2 ANQGSEA. This CDR3 reads CSVGRTSGRGDTQYF. The CDR3 region has the DNA TGCAGCGTGGGACGGACTAGCGGGAGAGGGGATACGCAGTATTTT.

This clonotype occurred many times. This chain joins TRBV7-9 and TRBJ2-1; TRBD2 is a possible D gene (5 bases). CDR1 is SEHNR and CDR2 is FQNEAQ in the germline V gene (reference sequence). The germline V and J ends were trimmed by 5 bases and 5 bases, with 13 bases remaining between them. The CDR3 covers 14 residues. The CDR3 is CASSGRRVNNEQFF. CDR3 nucleotide sequence: TGTGCCAGCAGCGGGAGAAGAGTCAACAATGAGCAGTTCTTC. The entire variable domain, with the rest obtained from reference TRBV7-9 and TRBJ2-1, is as follows: DTGVSQNPRHKITKRGQNVTFRCDPISEHNRLYWYRQTLGQGPEFLTYFQNEAQLEKSRLLSDRFSAERPKGSFSTLEIQRTEQGDSAMYLCASSGRRVNNEQFFGPGTRLTVL.

V usage is TRBV28 and J usage is TRBJ2-1; D unclear. Germline V lookup: CDR1 MDHEN, CDR2 SYDVKM. The CDR3 spans 12 residues. V was pared by 4 bases and J by 3 bases, with 4 bases between. CDR3 coding DNA: TGTGCCAGCAGTTCCTACTACAATGAGCAGTTCTTC. Protein product: CASSSYYNEQFF.

This chain uses TRBV20-1 with TRBJ2-7; D is possibly TRBD1 (8 bases). V was pared by 4 bases and J by 8 bases, with 15 bases between. The V gene's germline CDR1 is DFQATT and CDR2 SNEGSKA (reference sequence). This CDR3 has 12 residues. The CDR3 region is CSAKGQGGKQYF. DNA of the CDR3: TGCAGTGCTAAAGGACAGGGAGGGAAGCAGTACTTC.

This sequence joins TRBV25-1 and TRBJ2-5; D is uncertain. CDR1 is MGHDK and CDR2 is SYGVNS in the germline V gene. Trimming stripped 5 bases from V and 2 bases from J, with 6 bases between. The CDR3 extends over 12 amino acids. The CDR3 here is CASSTRQETQYF. DNA for the CDR3: TGTGCCAGCAGTACTCGTCAAGAGACCCAGTACTTC.

A few counts support this clonotype. This sequence joins TRBV5-1 and TRBJ2-7, with D perhaps given as TRBD1 or TRBD2 (5 bases each). Per germline, CDR1 SGHRS and CDR2 YFSETQ. V gave up 7 bases and J gave up 6 bases, with 11 bases separating them. The CDR3 totals 11 residues. The CDR3 reads CASGQGPEQYF. The CDR3 nucleotides are TGCGCCAGCGGTCAGGGACCCGAGCAGTACTTC.

The sample holds one count of this clonotype. V usage is TRBV6-5 and J usage is TRBJ2-1, with unresolved D. Deletions cut 2 bases from V and 0 bases from J, with 8 bases between. Germline CDR1 and CDR2: MNHEY and SVGAGI. CDR3 size: 15 residues. CDR3 nucleotides: TGTGCCAGCAGTTACGGGTCTAGCTCCTACAATGAGCAGTTCTTC. It specifies CASSYGSSSYNEQFF.

Only a few counts were recorded for this clonotype. This chain connects TRBV14 to TRBJ2-4; 11 nucleotides agree with TRBD1. The CDR3 extends over 15 amino acids. V was pared by 3 bases and J by 6 bases, with 4 bases of the junction left unmatched. Germline values: CDR1 SGHDN, CDR2 FVKESK. This CDR3 is CASSHGQGARNIQYF. The CDR3 DNA follows: TGTGCCAGCAGCCACGGACAGGGGGCTCGAAACATTCAGTACTTC.

This chain joins TRBV4-1 and TRBJ2-3, with TRBD2 as a possible D gene (5 bases). Per germline, CDR1 MGHRA and CDR2 YSYEKL. CDR3 length equals 13 residues. The V end lost 1 base, the J end lost 7 bases, and 9 bases lay between the germline ends. This CDR3 reads CASSQAQRYTQYF. The CDR3 nucleotides read TGCGCCAGCAGCCAAGCCCAGCGGTATACGCAGTATTTT.

The table lists this clonotype with a count of one. The chain carries TRBV7-2 and TRBJ2-3; TRBD1 is a possible D gene (5 bases). Germline CDR1 SGHTA, CDR2 FQGNSA. Trimming took 2 bases from V and 0 from J, leaving 9 bases between them. The CDR3 is 15 amino acids. CDR3 in amino acids: CASSLPRASTDTQYF. The CDR3 DNA follows: TGTGCCAGCAGCTTACCCAGGGCGAGCACAGATACGCAGTATTTT.

This chain links TRBV14 with TRBJ1-2; D possibly corresponds to TRBD1 (5 bases). Germline V gene data show CDR1 as SGHDN and CDR2 as FVKESK. Trimming shortened V by 4 bases and J by 2 bases, and 17 bases separated the two germline ends. This CDR3 comprises 16 residues. The DNA for the CDR3 is TGTGCCAGCAGCCCACCCCGGACGCGGGGGAACTATGGCTACACCTTC. The encoded protein is CASSPPRTRGNYGYTF.

The chain has TRBV20-1 and TRBJ2-3, with D unresolved. V gave up 3 bases and J gave up 0 bases, with 13 bases separating them. The CDR3 loop spans 15 amino acids. Germline V gene data show CDR1 as DFQATT and CDR2 as SNEGSKA (reference sequence). The CDR3 reads CSARDGGQSTDTQYF. CDR3 in DNA: TGCAGTGCTAGGGACGGTGGCCAGAGCACAGATACGCAGTATTTT.

This clonotype was picked up a small number of times. The rearrangement uses TRBV6-5 and TRBJ2-1; D is uncertain. V was pared by 2 bases and J by 4 bases, with 6 bases between. The CDR3 is made up of 13 amino acids. Germline CDR1 reads MNHEY; CDR2 reads SVGAGI. CDR3 in amino acids: CASSYGRYNEQFF. DNA for the CDR3: TGTGCCAGCAGTTACGGGCGGTACAATGAGCAGTTCTTC.

The J gene is TRBJ1-6, the V gene TRBV20-1; no clear D gene. The length of the CDR3 is 13 residues. V lost 4 bases to trimming and J lost 6 bases, with 10 bases between them. Per the germline V gene, CDR1 is DFQATT and CDR2 is SNEGSKA (reference sequence). The CDR3 here is CSAIWRANSPLHF. The CDR3 DNA is TGCAGTGCTATCTGGAGGGCTAATTCACCCCTCCACTTT.

V usage is TRBV9 and J usage is TRBJ2-7; 15 positions match TRBD2. Germline-derived CDR1 and CDR2 are SGDLS and YYNGEE. This CDR3 is built from 18 residues. J lost 2 bases, V lost 4 bases, and 10 bases had no gene match. CDR3 nucleotides: TGTGCCAGCAGCTTAGGGACTAGCGGGAGGTCCCTGACCTACGAGCAGTACTTC. Encoded protein: CASSLGTSGRSLTYEQYF.

This clonotype has just a few counts. CDR3 coding DNA: TGCAGCGTTGAGGAGAGACTAGCGGGTTGCGTAGATACGCAGTATTTT. Translating gives CSVEERLAGCVDTQYF. The chain links TRBV29-1 to TRBJ2-3; 10 positions match TRBD2. The CDR3 is 16 amino acids. From germline, CDR1 is SQVTM and CDR2 ANQGSEA. Trimming at V came to 3 bases and at J to 5 bases, leaving 11 bases not matched to a gene.

This clonotype was picked up a small number of times. The chain recombines TRBV12-3 or TRBV12-4 with TRBJ2-5; D not resolved. V was cut by 8 bases and J by 4 bases, with 14 bases left in between. The CDR3 loop spans 13 amino acids. Here the CDR3 reads CASADQIGETQYF. The CDR3 DNA reads TGTGCCAGCGCAGACCAGATCGGAGAGACCCAGTACTTC.